The next 24 T cell receptor beta chains were all read from a single sample in a study of cytomegalovirus exposure and HLA in healthy donors. PCR employed 60 Vbeta and 13 Jbeta primers. The protocol was immunoSEQ multiplex PCR, while the TCRdb copy is restricted to in-frame clones and leaves out a portion. The data hold about 120,000 clones, with roughly 82% observed a single time. Sequenced: PBMCs. These receptors were taken from a human donor in good health.

V gene TRBV4-1 combines with J gene TRBJ1-5; D is ambiguous. V lost 1 base, J lost 2 bases, and 15 bases lay in between. The CDR3 contains 17 residues. CDR1 is MGHRA and CDR2 is YSYEKL in the germline V gene. The CDR3 loop reads CASSQGSEQIGNQPQHF. The CDR3 DNA reads TGCGCCAGCAGCCAAGGGTCAGAACAGATTGGCAATCAGCCCCAGCATTTT.

V and J are TRBV6-5 and TRBJ1-5; D is perhaps TRBD1 (5 bases). Looked up from germline, CDR1 is MNHEY and CDR2 is SVGAGI. V was clipped by 5 bases and J by 1 base, with 12 bases between them. The CDR3 covers 15 residues. This CDR3 is CASSRTGLSNQPQHF. The DNA for the CDR3 is TGTGCCAGCAGTCGAACAGGACTAAGCAATCAGCCCCAGCATTTT.

The genes are TRBV5-1 and TRBJ2-7; TRBD2 matches 10 bases. The ends lost 5 bases at V and 5 bases at J; junction bases unmatched: 7. The CDR3 runs 14 residues. CDR1 SGHRS and CDR2 YFSETQ come from the germline V gene. The CDR3 DNA reads as TGCGCCAGCAGAGGAGCGGGAGGGCCTGACGAGCAGTACTTC. Translating gives CASRGAGGPDEQYF.

The genes are TRBV5-1 and TRBJ2-7; D might be TRBD1 (6 bases). The length of the CDR3 is 21 residues. The ends were cut back, 3 bases at V and 4 bases at J, with 35 bases in the middle. Looked up from germline, CDR1 is SGHRS and CDR2 is YFSETQ. The CDR3 spells CASSWRNRDTGSFSLVYEQYF. CDR3 coding DNA: TGCGCCAGCAGCTGGCGCAACCGGGACACGGGGTCCTTCTCCTTAGTTTACGAGCAGTACTTC. Using reference TRBV5-1 and TRBJ2-7 for the parts outside the CDR3, the full variable domain is KAGVTQTPRYLIKTRGQQVTLSCSPISGHRSVSWYQQTPGQGLQFLFEYFSETQRNKGNFPGRFSGRQFSNSRSEMNVSTLELGDSALYLCASSWRNRDTGSFSLVYEQYFGPGTRLTVT.

CDR3 region: CASGYDPGSEAFF. CDR3 in DNA: TGCGCCAGCGGATACGACCCCGGTAGCGAAGCTTTCTTT. The chain couples TRBV5-1 to TRBJ1-1; no reliable D call. V gave up 7 bases and J gave up 8 bases, with 18 bases separating them. CDR3 length: 13 amino acids. Germline assignment: CDR1 SGHRS and CDR2 YFSETQ.

The chain uses TRBV6-5 and TRBJ1-1; D may be TRBD1 (6 bases). V shed 6 bases and J shed 1 base, with 6 bases lying between them. CDR1 MNHEY and CDR2 SVGAGI come from the germline V gene. CDR3 size: 12 residues. The chain's CDR3 is CASRQGNTEAFF. CDR3 nucleotides: TGTGCCAGCAGACAGGGGAACACTGAAGCTTTCTTT.

The chain joins TRBV9 to TRBJ2-5, with 10 bases identical to TRBD2. Germline assignment: CDR1 SGDLS and CDR2 YYNGEE. This CDR3 is 16 amino acids long. The V gene end was trimmed by 4 bases and the J gene end by 2 bases; junction bases not matched to a gene: 8. The CDR3 reads CASSPRTSGLQETQYF. CDR3 in DNA: TGTGCCAGCAGCCCCCGGACTAGCGGATTACAAGAGACCCAGTACTTC.

This sequence joins TRBV6-4 and TRBJ2-7, with 10 nucleotides matching TRBD2. There are 15 residues in the CDR3. The trim removed 3 bases at V and 0 bases at J, leaving 2 bases unmatched. Germline assignment: CDR1 MRHNA and CDR2 SNTAGT. The CDR3 DNA reads as TGTGCCAGCAGTGATTGGACTAGCGGCTCCTACGAGCAGTACTTC. Translated: CASSDWTSGSYEQYF.

This chain connects TRBV4-2 to TRBJ2-5; D possibly corresponds to TRBD2 (5 bases). Per germline, CDR1 LGHNA and CDR2 YNFKEQ. V lost 3 bases and J 5 bases, leaving 16 bases between the germline ends. The CDR3 has 15 amino acids. The CDR3 DNA reads as TGTGCCAGCAGCCACAGCGGAGCAAAAGTGGAGACCCAGTACTTC. Translated: CASSHSGAKVETQYF.

This chain uses TRBV19 with TRBJ1-5; 7 bases line up with TRBD1. The CDR3 contains 16 residues. Germline V gives CDR1 LNHDA, CDR2 SQIVND (reference sequence). V lost 5 bases to trimming and J lost 0 bases; unmatched junction nucleotides: 7. CDR3 sequence: CASSWGTAYSNQPQHF. In nucleotides, the CDR3 is TGTGCCAGTAGTTGGGGGACAGCCTATAGCAATCAGCCCCAGCATTTT.

The chain carries TRBV19 and TRBJ2-1, with 7 bases identical to TRBD2. V was clipped by 4 bases and J by 10 bases; unmatched bases: 10. Germline values: CDR1 LNHDA, CDR2 SQIVND (reference sequence). The CDR3 loop spans 14 amino acids. CDR3 nucleotides: TGTGCCAGTAGTAAGGGACTACCTATTATCGAGCAGTTCTTC. This encodes CASSKGLPIIEQFF.

This chain uses TRBV6-1 with TRBJ2-2; 10 nucleotides match TRBD1. The V and J ends lost 8 bases and 1 base, in that order; junction bases with no gene match: 4. The CDR3 has 15 amino acids. CDR1 is MNHNS and CDR2 is SASEGT in the germline V gene. The DNA for the CDR3 is TGTGCCAGCCACAGGACAGGGGGGAACACCGGGGAGCTGTTTTTT. Amino acid sequence: CASHRTGGNTGELFF.

The V gene is TRBV6-4, the J gene TRBJ2-2, with 8 bases fitting TRBD2. This CDR3 contains 15 residues. From germline, CDR1 is MRHNA and CDR2 SNTAGT. V was clipped by 4 bases and J by 3 bases; unmatched bases: 4. The CDR3 DNA is TGTGCCAGCAGTGGCTCAGCGGGAGACACCGGGGAGCTGTTTTTT. This codes for CASSGSAGDTGELFF.

This chain connects TRBV2 to TRBJ1-4; 7 nucleotides match TRBD1. This CDR3 has 14 residues. V lost 5 bases and J lost 5; bases outside the gene matches: 5. Germline V gives CDR1 SNHLY, CDR2 FYNNEI. The CDR3 region is CASSLGGINEKLFF. The CDR3 coding sequence is TGTGCCAGCAGTTTAGGGGGCATAAATGAAAAACTGTTTTTT.

The chain recombines TRBV5-1 with TRBJ1-2, with D uncertain. The CDR3 runs to 14 residues. V lost 0 bases to trimming and J lost 4 bases, with 10 bases between them. Germline assignment: CDR1 SGHRS and CDR2 YFSETQ. DNA for the CDR3: TGCGCCAGCAGCTTGGAAGGCCGCGGCTATGGCTACACCTTC. Protein sequence: CASSLEGRGYGYTF. Drawing the rest from reference TRBV5-1 and TRBJ1-2, the complete variable domain is KAGVTQTPRYLIKTRGQQVTLSCSPISGHRSVSWYQQTPGQGLQFLFEYFSETQRNKGNFPGRFSGRQFSNSRSEMNVSTLELGDSALYLCASSLEGRGYGYTFGSGTRLTVV.

The chain links TRBV5-4 to TRBJ2-5, with 9 bases lining up with TRBD2. CDR3 length equals 15 residues. V dropped 2 bases and J dropped 1; count of bases not matched to a gene: 3. Germline V CDR1 and CDR2: SGHNT, YYREEE (reference sequence). Here the CDR3 DNA reads TGTGCCAGCAGCTTAACTAGCGGGCCCCAAGAGACCCAGTACTTC. Translation gives CASSLTSGPQETQYF.

About this clone itself: The junction differs from germline at one of its ends, possibly a read error. The sample has other DNA sequences that encode this CDR3 too. Here the CDR3 DNA reads TGTGCCAGCAGTTCCCCCGCGGGGCCCTACAATGAACAGTTCTTC. The encoded protein is CASSSPAGPYNEQFF. The chain is built from TRBV28 and TRBJ2-1; D is possibly TRBD2 (6 bases). Germline-derived CDR1 and CDR2 are MDHEN and SYDVKM. There are 15 residues in the CDR3.

The chain uses TRBV30 and TRBJ2-2; D possibly corresponds to TRBD1 (5 bases). The CDR3 sequence is 18 residues long. V was clipped by 0 bases and J by 5 bases, with 22 bases between them. The germline V gene encodes CDR1 GTSNPN and CDR2 SVGIG (reference sequence). The CDR3 spells CAWSVVSGFQLGTGELFF. The CDR3 DNA reads TGTGCCTGGAGTGTTGTTTCAGGGTTCCAATTAGGGACCGGGGAGCTGTTTTTT.

This sequence joins TRBV7-9 and TRBJ1-1, with D unresolved. Looked up from germline, CDR1 is SEHNR and CDR2 is FQNEAQ (reference sequence). The CDR3 runs 12 residues. Between the trimmed V and J ends, which lost 3 bases and 4 bases, there was a span of 6 bases. The CDR3 spells CASSLELTEAFF. As DNA, the CDR3 is TGTGCCAGCAGCTTGGAGCTCACTGAAGCTTTCTTT.

The chain links TRBV5-1 to TRBJ1-2; TRBD1 matches at 8 bases. Germline V gives CDR1 SGHRS, CDR2 YFSETQ. The CDR3 spans 16 residues. V lost 4 bases and J lost 0; bases outside the gene matches: 8. The CDR3 bases are TGCGCCAGCAGCCCGGGACCGACAGGGGCTAACTATGGCTACACCTTC. Its protein product is CASSPGPTGANYGYTF. The full variable domain, its missing parts supplied by reference TRBV5-1 and TRBJ1-2, is KAGVTQTPRYLIKTRGQQVTLSCSPISGHRSVSWYQQTPGQGLQFLFEYFSETQRNKGNFPGRFSGRQFSNSRSEMNVSTLELGDSALYLCASSPGPTGANYGYTFGSGTRLTVV.

The chain recombines TRBV5-1 with TRBJ2-3, with D unresolved. The CDR3 runs to 15 residues. The germline CDR1 and CDR2 sequences are SGHRS and YFSETQ. V was shortened by 4 bases and J by 1 base, with 13 bases between the two germline ends. The CDR3 loop is CASSAPAPGTDTQYF. CDR3 nucleotides: TGCGCCAGCAGCGCCCCCGCGCCCGGCACAGATACGCAGTATTTT.

The rearrangement uses TRBV4-2 and TRBJ2-3, with 11 bases fitting TRBD2. The CDR3 runs to 18 residues. Germline CDR1 LGHNA, CDR2 YNFKEQ. V lost 5 bases and J lost 4; bases outside the gene matches: 14. CDR3 sequence: CASSSPHTSGRGADTQYF. The CDR3 DNA is TGTGCCAGCAGCTCACCCCACACTAGCGGGAGAGGAGCAGATACGCAGTATTTT.

The genes are TRBV10-3 and TRBJ1-6; possibly TRBD1 for D (5 bases). Trimming cost V 0 bases and J 15 bases, with 9 bases left between them. The CDR3 has 12 amino acids. Germline V lookup: CDR1 ENHRY, CDR2 SYGVKD. The CDR3 loop reads CAISESGHNLHF. The CDR3, as DNA: TGTGCCATCAGTGAGTCCGGACACAACCTCCACTTT.

This chain uses TRBV20-1 with TRBJ2-7; D perhaps matches TRBD1 (5 bases). This CDR3 comprises 11 residues. Germline CDR1 and CDR2: DFQATT and SNEGSKA (reference sequence). Trimming removed 6 bases from V and 5 bases from J, with 11 bases in between. The CDR3 nucleotides are TGCAGTGCCCCGCGGACAAACGAGCAGTACTTC. This sequence encodes CSAPRTNEQYF.